The 32 T cell receptor beta chains below come from one sample, sequenced in a study of T cell responses to AZD1222 COVID-19 vaccine. Generated by immunoSEQ multiplex PCR, the TCRdb table keeps only in-frame clones and is missing some. Counted here are more than 95,000 clones, over 75% occurring once; the ten biggest clones make up 3.9%. Sample: peripheral blood, taken on day 0 of MenACWY control vaccination. These receptors were taken from an adult in good health.

The chain carries TRBV7-9 and TRBJ1-1; D perhaps matches TRBD1 (6 bases). The CDR3 consists of 16 residues. Trimming cost V 3 bases and J 8 bases, with 22 bases left between them. Germline lookup yields CDR1 SEHNR and CDR2 FQNEAQ (reference sequence). The CDR3 sequence is CASSFRLQGKKTEAFF. Here the CDR3 DNA reads TGTGCCAGCAGCTTTAGATTACAGGGAAAGAAGACCGAAGCTTTCTTT.

This chain connects TRBV7-2 to TRBJ2-6, with D uncertain. Trimming removed 1 base at V and 2 bases at J, with 15 bases between. Germline-derived CDR1 and CDR2 are SGHTA and FQGNSA. The CDR3 length is 18 residues. In DNA, the CDR3 is TGTGCCAGCAGCTTAGACGGGTCGCTATCCCCTGGGGCCAACGTCCTGACTTTC. Protein product: CASSLDGSLSPGANVLTF.

This chain links TRBV6-2 or TRBV6-3 with TRBJ2-7; 10 nucleotides align to TRBD1. The ends lost 2 bases at V and 3 bases at J; junction bases unmatched: 1. CDR3 length: 14 residues. Germline CDR1 is MNHEY and CDR2 is SVGEGT. This CDR3 reads CASSYRDRGYEQYF. The CDR3 region has the DNA TGTGCCAGCAGTTACCGGGACAGGGGCTACGAGCAGTACTTC.

The chain carries TRBV9 and TRBJ1-2; D might be TRBD1 (6 bases). Looked up from germline, CDR1 is SGDLS and CDR2 is YYNGEE. This CDR3 has 14 residues. The V gene lost 10 bases and the J gene lost 4 bases, with 20 bases spanning the gap. The CDR3 spells CAWTKKTGTYGYTF. The CDR3 nucleotides read TGTGCCTGGACAAAAAAGACAGGCACCTATGGCTACACCTTC.

The gene calls are TRBV5-4 and TRBJ1-2; unclear D gene. Germline V gives CDR1 SGHNT, CDR2 YYREEE (reference sequence). V lost 0 bases to trimming and J lost 0 bases, with 6 bases between them. This CDR3 contains 14 residues. Written as DNA, the CDR3 is TGTGCCAGCAGCTTGGAGAGGACTAACTATGGCTACACCTTC. Translated, it gives CASSLERTNYGYTF.

The chain uses TRBV6-2 or TRBV6-3 and TRBJ1-1; D not certain. The CDR3 contains 14 residues. CDR1 MNHEY and CDR2 SVGEGT come from the germline V gene. V was shortened by 0 bases and J by 0 bases, with 5 bases between the two germline ends. In nucleotides, the CDR3 is TGTGCCAGCAGTTACTCAACTGTGAACACTGAAGCTTTCTTT. Translation gives CASSYSTVNTEAFF.

The CDR3 region is CASSSSGGNYGYTF. CDR3 bases: TGCGCCAGCAGCTCATCCGGGGGTAACTATGGCTACACCTTC. The chain couples TRBV5-1 to TRBJ1-2; D is possibly TRBD1 (5 bases). V was pared by 3 bases and J by 1 base, with 10 bases between. The germline gives CDR1 SGHRS, CDR2 YFSETQ. There are 14 residues in the CDR3.

This chain uses TRBV6-1 with TRBJ1-5; D is undetermined. The CDR3 contains 13 residues. CDR1 and CDR2 (germline): MNHNS, SASEGT. Trimming took 1 base from V and 9 from J, leaving 10 bases between them. CDR3 amino acids: CASSEGAGRPQHF. The CDR3 bases are TGTGCCAGCAGTGAAGGGGCAGGTAGGCCCCAGCATTTT.

This chain joins TRBV5-1 and TRBJ2-1; 7 nucleotides agree with TRBD2. Per the germline V gene, CDR1 is SGHRS and CDR2 is YFSETQ. With V trimmed by 2 bases and J by 7 bases, 3 bases remained unmatched. The CDR3 extends over 13 amino acids. The CDR3 DNA reads TGCGCCAGCAGCTTCCGGGAGGCAAATGAGCAGTTCTTC. Translating gives CASSFREANEQFF.

The chain combines TRBV4-1 with TRBJ1-6, with 7 bases aligning to TRBD1. J was trimmed by 11 bases and V by 1 base; bases with no gene match: 8. Germline values: CDR1 MGHRA, CDR2 YSYEKL. CDR3 length: 15 amino acids. CDR3 bases: TGCGCCAGCAGCCAAGGCCGACAGGGTTTGACACCCCTCCACTTT. Translated, it gives CASSQGRQGLTPLHF.

The chain has TRBV2 and TRBJ2-5, with TRBD2 matching 8 bases. Looked up from germline, CDR1 is SNHLY and CDR2 is FYNNEI. The CDR3 spans 14 residues. Trimming at V came to 2 bases and at J to 7 bases, leaving 6 bases not matched to a gene. DNA for the CDR3: TGTGCCAGCAGTGAAATCCGGGCGGGGGGGACCCAGTACTTC. Its protein product is CASSEIRAGGTQYF.

This clone was observed once. This rearrangement joins TRBV19 to TRBJ2-7; 7 nucleotides agree with TRBD2. J lost 1 base, V lost 10 bases, and 7 bases had no gene match. The CDR3 totals 13 residues. Germline values: CDR1 LNHDA, CDR2 SQIVND (reference sequence). The CDR3 coding sequence is TGTGCCACTAGCGGTTGGGGTTCCTACGAGCAGTACTTC. Translated: CATSGWGSYEQYF.

This sequence joins TRBV6-5 and TRBJ1-1; D may be TRBD1 (5 bases). Looked up from germline, CDR1 is MNHEY and CDR2 is SVGAGI. V lost 4 bases and J 1 base, leaving 16 bases between the germline ends. The length of the CDR3 is 16 residues. Written as DNA, the CDR3 is TGTGCCAGCAGTTTTGGATTGGGACGGACGAACACTGAAGCTTTCTTT. Protein product: CASSFGLGRTNTEAFF.

The genes are TRBV28 and TRBJ1-3, with 7 positions matching TRBD1. The CDR3 has 15 amino acids. Germline-derived CDR1 and CDR2 are MDHEN and SYDVKM. Unmatched junction bases numbered 7, after V lost 5 bases and J lost 3 bases. As DNA, the CDR3 is TGTGCCAGCAGTCAATCCAGGGGGGGTGGAAACACCATATATTTT. It translates to CASSQSRGGGNTIYF.

The chain combines TRBV7-9 with TRBJ2-3, with D maybe TRBD2 (6 bases). The germline V and J ends were trimmed by 5 bases and 1 base, with 10 bases remaining between them. CDR1 and CDR2 (germline): SEHNR, FQNEAQ (reference sequence). CDR3 length: 14 residues. The CDR3 loop is CASSEGGGTDTQYF. The CDR3 DNA follows: TGTGCCAGCAGCGAGGGCGGGGGCACAGATACGCAGTATTTT.

The chain uses TRBV18 and TRBJ2-3; 11 bases align to TRBD2. Germline V gene sequence: CDR1 KGHSH, CDR2 LQKENI. The CDR3 spans 17 residues. V lost 2 bases and J lost 2; bases outside the gene matches: 6. The CDR3 nucleotides read TGTGCCAGCTCACCAACTAGCGGGGGTGTTTTCACAGATACGCAGTATTTT. Its protein is CASSPTSGGVFTDTQYF.

The gene calls are TRBV21-1 and TRBJ1-5. TRBV21-1 is tagged as a pseudogene. This CDR3 comprises 16 residues. CDR3 sequence (DNA): TGTGCCAGCAGCAAAGGGGGGGCAGGGGATTATCAGCCCCAGCATTTT. Translation gives CASSKGGAGDYQPQHF.

CDR3 coding DNA: TGTGCCACCAGTGATGGCCCAGGGAACTATGGCTACACCTTC. This translates into CATSDGPGNYGYTF. This chain uses TRBV24-1 with TRBJ1-2, with D possibly matching TRBD1 (5 bases). CDR1 is KGHDR, CDR2 SFDVKD, per germline. The CDR3 is 14 amino acids. With 3 bases removed from V and 2 bases from J, the gap between germline ends came to 9 bases.

This chain connects TRBV15 to TRBJ1-5, with D perhaps matching TRBD1 (5 bases). V gave up 5 bases and J gave up 2 bases, with 10 bases separating them. This CDR3 has 14 residues. CDR1 and CDR2 (germline): LNHNV, YYDKDF (reference sequence). CDR3 in amino acids: CATSEQTGNQPQHF. The CDR3 DNA sequence: TGTGCCACCAGCGAACAGACAGGCAATCAGCCCCAGCATTTT. Variable domain in full (rest from reference TRBV15 and TRBJ1-5): DAMVIQNPRYQVTQFGKPVTLSCSQTLNHNVMYWYQQKSSQAPKLLFHYYDKDFNNEADTPDNFQSRRPNTSFCFLDIRSPGLGDTAMYLCATSEQTGNQPQHFGDGTRLSIL.

The chain has TRBV9 and TRBJ2-7, with TRBD1 matching 7 bases. The CDR3 is 14 residues long. Germline V CDR1 and CDR2: SGDLS, YYNGEE. V lost 3 bases and J lost 6; bases outside the gene matches: 9. CDR3 DNA: TGTGCCAGCAGCGCCCTAGGGGGCTCGGGCGAGCAGTACTTC. This gives the protein CASSALGGSGEQYF.

This chain joins TRBV13 and TRBJ1-2; 8 nucleotides align to TRBD1. Germline-derived CDR1 and CDR2 are PRHDT and FYEKMQ (reference sequence). Losses at the gene ends were 4 bases for V and 2 bases for J; bases not matched to a gene: 6. CDR3 length: 15 amino acids. The CDR3 sequence is CASSYTGQGNYGYTF. CDR3 DNA: TGTGCCAGCAGCTACACAGGACAGGGCAACTATGGCTACACCTTC. The complete variable domain, with remaining parts taken from reference TRBV13 and TRBJ1-2, reads AAGVIQSPRHLIKEKRETATLKCYPIPRHDTVYWYQQGPGQDPQFLISFYEKMQSDKGSIPDRFSAQQFSDYHSELNMSSLELGDSALYFCASSYTGQGNYGYTFGSGTRLTVV.

This clone occurred once. The rearrangement links TRBV4-1 to TRBJ1-3, with 8 bases lining up with TRBD1. The V gene's germline CDR1 is MGHRA and CDR2 YSYEKL. The CDR3 is made up of 15 amino acids. V trimming: 2 bases; J trimming: 2 bases; junction bases outside the gene matches: 2. CDR3 amino acids: CASSQRTGTGNTIYF. The CDR3 bases are TGCGCCAGCAGCCAACGGACAGGGACTGGAAACACCATATATTTT.

V is TRBV28 and J is TRBJ2-3; possible D gene TRBD1, 5 bases. The CDR3 runs 16 residues. Germline V gives CDR1 MDHEN, CDR2 SYDVKM. V was shortened by 5 bases and J by 1 base, with 16 bases between the two germline ends. CDR3 nucleotides: TGTGCCAGCAGTCCTGACAGAGTCCGGGGCACAGATACGCAGTATTTT. Its protein product is CASSPDRVRGTDTQYF.

The V gene is TRBV30, the J gene TRBJ2-6; D ambiguous. The CDR3 totals 14 residues. V was clipped by 1 base and J by 0 bases, with 4 bases between them. Germline values: CDR1 GTSNPN, CDR2 SVGIG (reference sequence). The CDR3 DNA reads as TGTGCCTGGAGTGACCTCTCTGGGGCCAACGTCCTGACTTTC. Its protein product is CAWSDLSGANVLTF. Using reference TRBV30 and TRBJ2-6 for the parts outside the CDR3, the full variable domain is SQTIHQWPATLVQPVGSPLSLECTVEGTSNPNLYWYRQAAGRGLQLLFYSVGIGQISSEVPQNLSASRPQDRQFILSSKKLLLSDSGFYLCAWSDLSGANVLTFGAGSRLTVL.

The chain is built from TRBV29-1 and TRBJ2-1; no reliable D call. Germline V gene lookup returns CDR1 SQVTM and CDR2 ANQGSEA. With 0 bases removed from V and 0 bases from J, the gap between germline ends came to 15 bases. The CDR3 is 17 residues long. CDR3 sequence: CSVEERRAGSSYNEQFF. Written as DNA, the CDR3 is TGCAGCGTTGAAGAACGACGGGCAGGCAGCTCCTACAATGAGCAGTTCTTC.

This chain joins TRBV4-2 and TRBJ1-1; possibly TRBD1 for D (5 bases). The CDR3 extends over 14 amino acids. Trimming pared 0 bases from V and 8 bases from J, leaving 13 bases between. Per germline, CDR1 LGHNA and CDR2 YNFKEQ. CDR3 DNA sequence: TGTGCCAGCAGCCAAGAAATTGGGGCCAACGAAGCTTTCTTT. This translates into CASSQEIGANEAFF.

This chain connects TRBV28 to TRBJ2-3; 7 nucleotides line up with TRBD1. J gave up 0 bases and V 3 bases, and 3 bases lay outside the gene matches. Germline V gives CDR1 MDHEN, CDR2 SYDVKM. This CDR3 is 15 amino acids long. This CDR3 is CASSFRGFSTDTQYF. The CDR3 coding sequence is TGTGCCAGCAGTTTCAGGGGGTTTAGCACAGATACGCAGTATTTT.

V gene TRBV2 combines with J gene TRBJ1-5; no clear D gene. Germline CDR1 reads SNHLY; CDR2 reads FYNNEI. V was cut by 10 bases and J by 2 bases, with 15 bases left in between. The CDR3 totals 14 residues. The CDR3 reads CATWERIGNQPQHF. CDR3 bases: TGTGCCACCTGGGAGAGGATTGGCAATCAGCCCCAGCATTTT.

The chain employs TRBV19 and TRBJ1-2; the D gene is possibly TRBD1 (6 bases). CDR3 length equals 15 residues. V lost 6 bases and J 2 bases, leaving 16 bases between the germline ends. Germline V CDR1 and CDR2: LNHDA, SQIVND (reference sequence). This CDR3 reads CASSPVGGLNYGYTF. The CDR3 bases are TGTGCCAGTAGCCCCGTTGGGGGGCTAAACTATGGCTACACCTTC. Combining the CDR3 with reference TRBV19 and TRBJ1-2 gives the whole variable domain DGGITQSPKYLFRKEGQNVTLSCEQNLNHDAMYWYRQDPGQGLRLIYYSQIVNDFQKGDIAEGYSVSREKKESFPLTVTSAQKNPTAFYLCASSPVGGLNYGYTFGSGTRLTVV.

The V gene is TRBV10-3, the J gene TRBJ2-1; D remains unclear. V was clipped by 8 bases and J by 5 bases, with 13 bases between them. Germline CDR1 and CDR2: ENHRY and SYGVKD. The CDR3 has 13 amino acids. CDR3 amino acids: CAISTDGDNEQFF. For the CDR3, the DNA is TGTGCCATCTCCACCGACGGCGACAATGAGCAGTTCTTC.

V gene TRBV27 combines with J gene TRBJ1-2; D is ambiguous. This CDR3 has 16 residues. CDR1 is MNHEY, CDR2 SMNVEV, per germline (reference sequence). V gave up 4 bases and J gave up 11 bases, with 26 bases separating them. Here the CDR3 reads CASSSPRGYGEEVYTF. The CDR3 region has the DNA TGTGCCAGCAGTTCCCCACGGGGATACGGGGAGGAGGTATACACCTTC.

V and J are TRBV5-6 and TRBJ1-6; D perhaps matches TRBD1 (5 bases). In germline, CDR1 is SGHDT, CDR2 YYEEEE. The V end was cut by 3 bases, the J end by 7 bases, with 14 bases between. This CDR3 region has 15 residues. This CDR3 reads CASSSPGGGNSPLHF. The CDR3, as DNA: TGTGCCAGCAGCTCCCCGGGGGGAGGCAATTCACCCCTCCACTTT.